Listed here are 3 T cell receptor beta chains from one sample, sequenced in a study of T cell responses to AZD1222 COVID-19 vaccine (dated by TCRdb to about 2021). The time point label, as the study defines it: about 28 days (+/-7) after the second vaccine dose. Library method: the immunoSEQ multiplex PCR assay. Not all clones reach the TCRdb copy of this immuneACCESS table, which keeps in-frame sequences only. Checked studies attribute under half of the gap to unresolved V genes and leave the rest unexplained. In this sample the table shows about 200,000 clones, more than 85% of which occur a single time. The ten largest clones take up about 3.5% of the sample. The starting material was peripheral blood, obtained 28 days after the second AZD1222 dose. These receptors all come from an adult who received the AZD1222 COVID-19 vaccine.

The rearrangement joins TRBV28 to TRBJ1-4; D gene ambiguous. The germline CDR1 and CDR2 sequences are MDHEN and SYDVKM. The CDR3 contains 15 residues. V was trimmed by 6 bases and J by 5 bases, leaving 16 bases between them. CDR3 loop: CASSQIQSVNEKLFF. The CDR3, as DNA: TGTGCCAGCAGCCAGATCCAGAGTGTGAATGAAAAACTGTTTTTT.

J is TRBJ2-6 and V is TRBV6-2 or TRBV6-3; 8 bases agree with TRBD1. In germline, CDR1 is MNHEY, CDR2 SVGEGT. There are 18 residues in the CDR3. The V and J ends lost 5 bases and 6 bases, in that order; junction bases with no gene match: 15. In DNA, the CDR3 is TGTGCCAGCAGTGTAAATCACAGGGGGGCCAGGGCGGCCAACGTCCTGACTTTC. Its protein product is CASSVNHRGARAANVLTF.

The gene calls are TRBV5-6 and TRBJ2-1; D possibly matches TRBD1 or TRBD2 (5 bases each). Per the germline V gene, CDR1 is SGHDT and CDR2 is YYEEEE. Trimming removed 3 bases from V and 0 bases from J, with 10 bases in between. There are 15 residues in the CDR3. CDR3 DNA sequence: TGTGCCAGCAGCTCGGGACCCAACTCCTACAATGAGCAGTTCTTC. It codes for CASSSGPNSYNEQFF.